This T cell receptor (beta chain) was retrieved from a study of spatial heterogeneity in lung cancer. Study-level background: Detected beta-chain sequences consistently exceeded alpha-chain sequences. The average count in raw reads for each unique TCR and UMI combination exceeded eight appearances. Overall study results and limits: Blood contained ubiquitous expanded tumor TCRs more at resection than at follow-up.

The germline V and J ends were trimmed by 4 bases and 2 bases, with 15 bases remaining between them. Germline V gene lookup returns CDR1 SGHTA and CDR2 FQGNSA. The CDR3 length is 16 residues. This clonotype was seen at least ten times. Its antigen remains unknown. The library was designed around alpha chains, so this beta chain is a stray read whose abundance carries little weight. Stated time point: sample taken at primary tumor resection. Sequencing of whole RNA from tumor, nontumor lung or frozen PBMC involved no sorting. The donors, around 71 patients with untreated early-stage non-small cell lung cancer, provided the samples. Each CDR3 protein gets one entry after TCRdb re-called the 5' RACE reads with MiXCR. The sample lists more than 10,000 distinct CDR3 sequences; 3.9% were seen once.

The specimen was PBMCs, collected at surgery. The TCR sequence derives from a male donor with early-stage non-small cell lung cancer. The chain is built from TRBV7-2 and TRBJ2-1, with D perhaps matching TRBD2 (7 bases). The CDR3 spells CASSSKQGGPYNEQFF. The CDR3 DNA is TGTGCCAGCAGCTCCAAACAGGGAGGGCCCTACAATGAGCAGTTCTTC.